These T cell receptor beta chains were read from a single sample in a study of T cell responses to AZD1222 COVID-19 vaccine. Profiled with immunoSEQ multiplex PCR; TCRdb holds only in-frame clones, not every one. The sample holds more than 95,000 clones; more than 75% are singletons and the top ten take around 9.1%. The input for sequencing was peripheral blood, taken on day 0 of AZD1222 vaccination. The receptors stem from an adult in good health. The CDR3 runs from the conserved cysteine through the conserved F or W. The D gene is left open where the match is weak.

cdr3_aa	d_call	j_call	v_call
CASSFSTNPFYEQYF	-	TRBJ2-7	TRBV5-1
CASSLKGTGEKLFF	TRBD1	TRBJ1-4	TRBV5-8
CASRRDRSSYNSPLHF	-	TRBJ1-6	TRBV2
CASSYQIGQPYNEQFF	-	TRBJ2-1	TRBV6-5
CASSLDPGRPIYF	-	TRBJ1-3	TRBV7-9
CASSRQGATGELFF	TRBD1	TRBJ2-2	TRBV18
CASSIQTSGRDNEQFF	TRBD2	TRBJ2-1	TRBV19
CASSLRQGAGGNTIYF	TRBD1	TRBJ1-3	TRBV5-8
CASSSTPQLAGGNEQFF	TRBD2	TRBJ2-1	TRBV6-2/TRBV6-3
CASRILGRPNYGYTF	-	TRBJ1-2	TRBV10-1
CASSLRDSGNTIYF	-	TRBJ1-3	TRBV7-2